The subject of this entry is one TCR beta chain. The CDR3 loop spans 16 amino acids. Germline values: CDR1 SQVTM, CDR2 ANQGSEA. Trimming stripped 4 bases from V and 0 bases from J, with 16 bases between. PCR employed 60 Vbeta and 13 Jbeta primers. Repertoires were generated with immunoSEQ multiplex PCR, while TCRdb's copy carries only in-frame clones and drops some. The sample carries 130,000 or so clones, 75% to 80% recorded once. The data stem from a study of cytomegalovirus exposure and HLA in healthy donors. Sequenced input: PBMCs. This chain links TRBV29-1 with TRBJ2-1; D perhaps matches TRBD2 (6 bases). This clonotype originated in a woman in her thirties or forties in good health and CMV-seronegative. This chain's CDR3 is CSVGVVFGSSYNEQFF. The CDR3, as DNA: TGCAGCGTTGGGGTGGTGTTCGGGAGCTCCTACAATGAGCAGTTCTTC.